The 16 T cell receptor beta chains given below trace back to one sample, sequenced in a study of T-cell reconstitution after alpha-beta-depleted transplantation in children. TCRbeta library construction was performed incorporating unique molecular identifiers. Each CDR3 protein gets one entry after TCRdb re-called the PCR reads with MiXCR. The sample includes 200,000 to 250,000 distinct CDR3 sequences, under 13% seen only once; the top ten take about 30%. The sample in question was PBMCs, obtained before TCRalphabeta/CD19-depleted stem cell transplant. The receptors derive from a child younger than two with acute myeloid leukemia, due to receive a stem cell transplant.

The J gene is TRBJ2-2, the V gene TRBV6-2 or TRBV6-3; 7 bases are a match to TRBD2. This CDR3 is 17 amino acids long. CDR1 is MNHEY, CDR2 SVGEGT, per germline. The V gene end was trimmed by 2 bases and the J gene end by 4 bases; junction bases not matched to a gene: 10. CDR3 nucleotides: TGTGCCAGCAGTTACGGGGGGGGTATAAGAGTCACCGGGGAGCTGTTTTTT. The encoded protein is CASSYGGGIRVTGELFF.

This clonotype occurred many times. The chain joins TRBV28 to TRBJ2-3; 12 nucleotides agree with TRBD1. The CDR3 totals 15 residues. The trim removed 5 bases at V and 5 bases at J, leaving 5 bases unmatched. Germline-derived CDR1 and CDR2 are MDHEN and SYDVKM. CDR3 sequence: CASSGDRGRGDTQYF. The CDR3 DNA sequence: TGTGCCAGCAGTGGGGACAGGGGGCGAGGAGATACGCAGTATTTT.

This clonotype was seen ten or more times. This chain connects TRBV10-3 to TRBJ2-1; 10 nucleotides align to TRBD2. CDR3 length: 16 amino acids. Germline lookup yields CDR1 ENHRY and CDR2 SYGVKD. V dropped 0 bases and J dropped 9; count of bases not matched to a gene: 8. For the CDR3, the DNA is TGTGCCATCAGTGAGTCCCCTAGCGGGAGATGGGCTGAGCAGTTCTTC. It translates to CAISESPSGRWAEQFF.

This clonotype has at least ten counts. This chain uses TRBV2 with TRBJ2-1; D remains unclear. Germline loops: CDR1 SNHLY, CDR2 FYNNEI. The length of the CDR3 is 12 residues. V shed 6 bases and J shed 6 bases, with 9 bases lying between them. The chain's CDR3 is CASRRESNEQFF. CDR3 sequence (DNA): TGTGCCAGCAGAAGGGAAAGCAATGAGCAGTTCTTC.

This clonotype was counted at least ten times. One junction end disagrees with the germline gene, perhaps due to a read error. The genes are TRBV12-3 or TRBV12-4 and TRBJ1-1; 9 nucleotides agree with TRBD1. The CDR3 covers 12 residues. CDR3 region: CASSFLDRGEGW. The CDR3 DNA follows: TGTGCCAGCAGCTTCTTGGACAGGGGCGAGGGTTGG.

The chain has TRBV29-1 and TRBJ2-7, with TRBD1 identical over 12 bases. V lost 6 bases and J lost 6; bases outside the gene matches: 6. The CDR3 runs to 13 residues. The germline V gene has CDR1 SQVTM and CDR2 ANQGSEA. The chain's CDR3 is CSVLGQGAREQYF. The CDR3 coding sequence is TGCAGCGTGCTGGGACAGGGGGCCCGCGAGCAGTACTTC.

This clonotype was seen ten or more times. This sequence joins TRBV5-6 and TRBJ1-4, with unresolved D. Between the trimmed V and J ends, which lost 5 bases and 8 bases, there was a span of 22 bases. This CDR3 spans 16 amino acids. CDR1 and CDR2 (germline): SGHDT, YYEEEE. CDR3: CASSSLSGDMREKLFF. Here the CDR3 DNA reads TGTGCCAGCAGTTCACTAAGCGGGGATATGCGGGAAAAACTGTTTTTT.

This clonotype has ten or more counts. This chain uses TRBV27 with TRBJ2-7, with 8 bases aligning to TRBD1. Trimming took 2 bases from V and 3 from J; bases not matched to a gene: 6. The germline V gene encodes CDR1 MNHEY and CDR2 SMNVEV (reference sequence). There are 15 residues in the CDR3. The CDR3 here is CASSLDTGGVYEQYF. CDR3 DNA sequence: TGTGCCAGCAGTTTAGATACAGGGGGTGTCTACGAGCAGTACTTC.

Ten or more counts support this clonotype. The V call is TRBV29-1, the J call TRBJ1-2; TRBD1 matches at 8 bases. Germline CDR1 reads SQVTM; CDR2 reads ANQGSEA. This CDR3 region has 15 residues. Trimming cost V 8 bases and J 4 bases; bases outside gene matches: 15. The CDR3 spells CSSLPLWDRSYGYTF. The CDR3 nucleotides are TGCAGCTCATTACCCCTCTGGGACAGGTCCTATGGCTACACCTTC.

This clonotype has a count of ten or more. This sequence joins TRBV7-3 and TRBJ2-3, with D unclear. The CDR3 totals 13 residues. With 5 bases removed from V and 5 bases from J, the gap between germline ends came to 11 bases. The germline CDR1 and CDR2 sequences are SGHTA and FQGTGA. In nucleotides, the CDR3 is TGTGCCAGCAGCCCATACCCTGTAGATACGCAGTATTTT. Its translation is CASSPYPVDTQYF.

The CDR3 spells CASSFPEREKLFF. The CDR3 DNA sequence: TGCGCCAGCAGCTTCCCCGAACGGGAAAAACTGTTTTTT. The chain is built from TRBV5-1 and TRBJ1-4; D is undetermined. The V and J ends lost 2 bases and 8 bases respectively, with 10 bases between them. Germline CDR1 is SGHRS and CDR2 is YFSETQ. The CDR3 contains 13 residues.

This clonotype was found many times. V gene TRBV18 combines with J gene TRBJ2-7; 7 positions agree with TRBD2. Germline loops: CDR1 KGHSH, CDR2 LQKENI. CDR3 length: 16 residues. V lost 3 bases, J lost 5 bases, and 13 bases stayed unmatched. Here the CDR3 DNA reads TGTGCCAGCTCACCGACTAGCCCCCCTTCAGGACACGAGCAGTACTTC. It codes for CASSPTSPPSGHEQYF.

This clonotype has a handful of counts. This rearrangement joins TRBV5-1 to TRBJ2-7, with D possibly TRBD2 on 6 matching bases. Germline CDR1 and CDR2: SGHRS and YFSETQ. The CDR3 consists of 14 residues. V was trimmed by 4 bases and J by 5 bases, leaving 16 bases between them. This CDR3 reads CASSPRGGTDEQYF. For the CDR3, the DNA is TGCGCCAGCAGCCCGAGAGGCGGGACCGACGAGCAGTACTTC.

This clonotype was seen many times. The chain is built from TRBV24-1 and TRBJ2-7; the match to TRBD1 covers 7 bases. The CDR3 runs 16 residues. V shed 3 bases, J shed 2 bases, and the junction held 9 bases outside the gene matches. From germline, CDR1 is KGHDR and CDR2 SFDVKD. CDR3 nucleotides: TGTGCCACCAGTGATAACACAGGGGTCTCCACCTACGAGCAGTACTTC. As protein: CATSDNTGVSTYEQYF.

This clonotype was seen many times. The chain uses TRBV3-1 and TRBJ2-2, with D possibly matching TRBD1 (7 bases). V dropped 4 bases and J dropped 6 bases, with 9 bases sitting between them. The CDR3 extends over 13 amino acids. Germline lookup yields CDR1 LGHDT and CDR2 YNNKEL (reference sequence). The CDR3 bases are TGTGCCAGCAGCCCAGGGGGGTCCGGGGAGCTGTTTTTT. Its translation: CASSPGGSGELFF.

This clonotype was seen at least ten times. The V and J genes are TRBV5-6 and TRBJ1-2; D remains ambiguous. The CDR3 length is 14 residues. Germline V gene data show CDR1 as SGHDT and CDR2 as YYEEEE. Between the trimmed V and J ends, which lost 1 base and 5 bases, there was a span of 12 bases. As DNA, the CDR3 is TGTGCCAGCAGCTTGTTCGGAGGCCTGTATGGCTACACCTTC. Amino acid sequence: CASSLFGGLYGYTF.